This passage covers 14 T cell receptor beta chains from one sample sequenced in a study of blood T cells in healthy people across ages. Using a J-beta primer mix together with a sample-barcoded 5' primer, a second PCR was run for about 6 to 11 cycles. From the 5' RACE reads, TCRdb called clonotypes with MiXCR, one entry per CDR3 protein. The sample records 700,000 to 950,000 distinct CDR3 sequences, more than 45% being singletons. What was sequenced was blood. The origin of the receptors is a man aged 25-45 years in good health.

The gene calls are TRBV10-3 and TRBJ2-1; D gene unclear. Trimming took off 2 bases at V and 7 bases at J, with 9 bases between the two ends. In germline, CDR1 is ENHRY, CDR2 SYGVKD. The CDR3 has 13 amino acids. This CDR3 reads CAISEPTPNEQFF. In DNA form, the CDR3 reads TGTGCCATCAGTGAGCCGACACCTAATGAGCAGTTCTTC.

This sequence joins TRBV27 and TRBJ2-7; 10 bases match TRBD1. Germline-derived CDR1 and CDR2 are MNHEY and SMNVEV (reference sequence). V shed 5 bases, J shed 2 bases, and the junction held 6 bases outside the gene matches. This CDR3 has 15 amino acids. CDR3 sequence (DNA): TGTGCCAGCAGTGCAGTGGGGACAGGGGCCTACGAGCAGTACTTC. The encoded protein is CASSAVGTGAYEQYF.

The chain is built from TRBV4-3 and TRBJ2-1; D remains unclear. Trimming took 0 bases from V and 14 from J, leaving 14 bases between them. Per germline, CDR1 LGHNA and CDR2 YSLEER. The CDR3 has 13 residues. CDR3 residues: CASSQDRRPPEFF. In DNA form, the CDR3 reads TGCGCCAGCAGCCAAGATCGACGGCCTCCGGAGTTCTTC.

This rearrangement joins TRBV7-2 to TRBJ2-3, with D unclear. Per germline, CDR1 SGHTA and CDR2 FQGNSA. This CDR3 is built from 15 residues. V was cut by 5 bases and J by 3 bases, with 15 bases left in between. The CDR3 DNA reads as TGTGCCAGCAGCCCCGTCGGTCGCGCAACAGATACGCAGTATTTT. Translating it yields CASSPVGRATDTQYF.

The rearrangement uses TRBV3-1 and TRBJ1-5, with D unclear. Germline-derived CDR1 and CDR2 are LGHDT and YNNKEL (reference sequence). The CDR3 consists of 12 residues. Trimming cost V 2 bases and J 4 bases, with 3 bases left between them. CDR3 sequence (DNA): TGTGCCAGCAGCCAAACGAATCAGCCCCAGCATTTT. This codes for CASSQTNQPQHF.

The sample holds one count of this clonotype. The chain carries TRBV18 and TRBJ2-5; TRBD2 aligns across 13 bases. CDR3 length equals 15 residues. Trimming removed 6 bases from V and 2 bases from J; junction bases left unmatched: 3. Germline V gene lookup returns CDR1 KGHSH and CDR2 LQKENI. The CDR3 nucleotides are TGTGCCAGCTCGCAGGGACTAGCGGGACAAGAGACCCAGTACTTC. This translates into CASSQGLAGQETQYF.

The chain is built from TRBV24-1 and TRBJ2-1; 11 bases are shared with TRBD2. Germline CDR1 reads KGHDR; CDR2 reads SFDVKD. This CDR3 is built from 15 residues. V was clipped by 3 bases and J by 11 bases; unmatched bases: 8. CDR3 region: CATSDETSGMQQQFF. The CDR3, as DNA: TGTGCCACCAGTGATGAGACTAGCGGGATGCAGCAGCAGTTCTTC.

This clonotype was detected only once. The rearrangement joins TRBV7-2 to TRBJ2-3, with 11 nucleotides matching TRBD2. The V gene's germline CDR1 is SGHTA and CDR2 FQGNSA. J was trimmed by 4 bases and V by 5 bases; bases with no gene match: 11. The CDR3 is 17 residues long. CDR3 DNA: TGTGCCAGCAGCCCGCTCTCACTAGCGGGGGTAGCAGATACGCAGTATTTT. As protein: CASSPLSLAGVADTQYF.

This chain connects TRBV20-1 to TRBJ1-1, with D unclear. The CDR3 totals 14 residues. V was shortened by 2 bases and J by 0 bases, with 10 bases between the two germline ends. Germline-derived CDR1 and CDR2 are DFQATT and SNEGSKA (reference sequence). The CDR3 sequence is CSARRIAMNTEAFF. The CDR3 DNA follows: TGCAGTGCTAGACGGATAGCCATGAACACTGAAGCTTTCTTT.

The V call is TRBV12-3 or TRBV12-4, the J call TRBJ1-5, with D maybe TRBD1 (6 bases). V lost 8 bases and J 5 bases, leaving 19 bases between the germline ends. The CDR3 runs 15 residues. CDR3 protein: CASGGQEGVYQPQHF. CDR3 bases: TGTGCCAGCGGGGGTCAGGAGGGGGTTTATCAGCCCCAGCATTTT.

This clonotype has just one count. J is TRBJ2-1 and V is TRBV27, with D possibly being TRBD1 or TRBD2 (6 bases each). CDR3 length: 16 residues. The V gene lost 0 bases and the J gene lost 3 bases, with 12 bases spanning the gap. CDR1 is MNHEY and CDR2 is SMNVEV in the germline V gene (reference sequence). The CDR3, as DNA: TGTGCCAGCAGTTTATCGTACGGGGGCTTCTACAATGAGCAGTTCTTC. This codes for CASSLSYGGFYNEQFF.

The chain couples TRBV20-1 to TRBJ1-5; D is perhaps TRBD1 (5 bases). CDR1 DFQATT and CDR2 SNEGSKA come from the germline V gene (reference sequence). V shed 6 bases and J shed 11 bases, with 11 bases lying between them. The CDR3 consists of 10 residues. CDR3 loop: CSADGGSQHF. CDR3 DNA: TGCAGTGCCGATGGGGGATCCCAGCATTTT.

This rearrangement joins TRBV2 to TRBJ1-2; D gene ambiguous. Between the trimmed V and J ends, which lost 6 bases and 0 bases, there was a span of 11 bases. The germline V gene encodes CDR1 SNHLY and CDR2 FYNNEI. The CDR3 totals 14 residues. The CDR3 protein is CASRRPGTNYGYTF. CDR3 DNA: TGTGCCAGCAGGCGCCCGGGGACTAACTATGGCTACACCTTC.

The chain combines TRBV29-1 with TRBJ2-1; D gene ambiguous. Trimming stripped 4 bases from V and 2 bases from J, with 9 bases between. The CDR3 runs to 13 residues. Germline V lookup: CDR1 SQVTM, CDR2 ANQGSEA. As DNA, the CDR3 is TGCAGCGTTGTAGGTCTAACCTACAATGAGCAGTTCTTC. This encodes CSVVGLTYNEQFF.